This TCR beta chain was sequenced for a study of blood T cell repertoires in COVID-19. About the research overall: There were acute and convalescent COVID-19 samples, and they came from the United States, Italy and Spain. PBMCs, B-cell-depleted T cells, or T cells were the source of the cDNA or gDNA that made up the material.

CDR1 and CDR2 (germline): MGHDK, SYGVNS. The CDR3 runs to 15 residues. Trimming removed 7 bases at V and 3 bases at J, with 18 bases between. This table comes from immunoSEQ multiplex PCR, and its TCRdb copy is limited to in-frame clones, with some not included. The profile covers over 100,000 clones, with around nine tenths appearing a single time and 6% taken by the ten largest. This TCR came from a human donor in a cohort sampled during active COVID-19. This chain joins TRBV25-1 and TRBJ1-1; possibly TRBD1 for D (6 bases). Sequencing was performed on peripheral blood. In DNA form, the CDR3 reads TGTGCCAGCACACTGGGGGGGGCTTTGGACACTGAAGCTTTCTTT. This encodes CASTLGGALDTEAFF.